Shown below are 18 T cell receptor beta chains from a single sample sequenced in a study of OX40 agonist ivuxolimab in advanced cancers. The method was immunoSEQ multiplex PCR; TCRdb's version includes in-frame clones alone and lacks a portion of them. The data show some 60,000 clones, roughly 84% seen once. The source was CD4+ or CD8+ T cells sorted from blood, collected in a trial of the OX40 agonist ivuxolimab. These receptors originate from an adult with an advanced solid tumor such as melanoma, head and neck, liver or kidney cancer.

The rearrangement links TRBV28 to TRBJ2-5; no clear D. Trimming removed 7 bases from V and 0 bases from J, with 6 bases in between. In germline, CDR1 is MDHEN, CDR2 SYDVKM. The CDR3 is 12 residues long. The CDR3 protein is CASTTNQETQYF. CDR3 coding DNA: TGTGCCAGCACGACGAACCAAGAGACCCAGTACTTC.

This clone was seen only once. V gene TRBV5-1 combines with J gene TRBJ2-1; 8 nucleotides agree with TRBD2. The trim removed 1 base at V and 8 bases at J, leaving 5 bases unmatched. Per the germline V gene, CDR1 is SGHRS and CDR2 is YFSETQ. The CDR3 length is 14 residues. This CDR3 is CASSLYAGGDEQFF. The CDR3 DNA follows: TGCGCCAGCAGCTTGTACGCCGGGGGGGATGAGCAGTTCTTC.

J is TRBJ1-3 and V is TRBV5-6; D might be TRBD1 (5 bases). Germline V gives CDR1 SGHDT, CDR2 YYEEEE. This CDR3 comprises 14 residues. V lost 0 bases, J lost 7 bases, and 11 bases lay in between. In DNA form, the CDR3 reads TGTGCCAGCAGCTTGGGGACATTACCGAACACCATATATTTT. It encodes CASSLGTLPNTIYF.

This chain connects TRBV5-8 to TRBJ1-5; no reliable D call. V dropped 1 base and J dropped 6 bases, with 17 bases sitting between them. This CDR3 comprises 16 residues. The germline V gene has CDR1 SGHTS and CDR2 YDEGEE. The CDR3 nucleotides read TGTGCCAGCAGCTTGCAACGAGAGTGGGGAATTCAGCCCCAGCATTTT. Encoded protein: CASSLQREWGIQPQHF.

On this clone itself: The likely explanation is a read error, given a far larger clone one base away. The same CDR3 arises from other DNA sequences in this sample as well. The chain couples TRBV11-2 to TRBJ2-7, with unresolved D. CDR1 is SGHAT and CDR2 is FQNNGV in the germline V gene. V was pared by 5 bases and J by 7 bases, with 24 bases between. The CDR3 totals 16 residues. The CDR3 nucleotides are TGTGCCAGCAGCCAAGAATCGGCCCTCGAACGGTCTGAGCAGTACTTC. Its protein is CASSQESALERSEQYF.

The V gene is TRBV7-2, the J gene TRBJ2-6, with D unresolved. This CDR3 contains 15 residues. With 1 base removed from V and 0 bases from J, the gap between germline ends came to 4 bases. The germline gives CDR1 SGHTA, CDR2 FQGNSA. CDR3: CASSLGSSGANVLTF. CDR3 nucleotides: TGTGCCAGCAGCTTAGGGAGCTCTGGGGCCAACGTCCTGACTTTC.

The chain combines TRBV5-1 with TRBJ1-2, with D possibly being TRBD1 (6 bases). This CDR3 is built from 13 residues. V lost 2 bases, J lost 8 bases, and 13 bases lay in between. The germline CDR1 and CDR2 sequences are SGHRS and YFSETQ. The DNA of the CDR3 is TGCGCCAGCAGCTTCCGTGGACAGCGAGGCTACACCTTC. Translation gives CASSFRGQRGYTF.

The chain joins TRBV19 to TRBJ2-7; D might be TRBD1 or TRBD2, each matching 5 bases. Germline V CDR1 and CDR2: LNHDA, SQIVND (reference sequence). Trimming took 3 bases from V and 0 from J, leaving 9 bases between them. The CDR3 has 14 residues. Here the CDR3 reads CASSIKGSSYEQYF. CDR3 DNA sequence: TGTGCCAGTAGTATTAAGGGGAGCTCCTACGAGCAGTACTTC.

This chain connects TRBV28 to TRBJ1-3, with D possibly being TRBD1 (5 bases). V was pared by 5 bases and J by 4 bases, with 12 bases between. Germline V gene lookup returns CDR1 MDHEN and CDR2 SYDVKM. The CDR3 extends over 14 amino acids. CDR3 in DNA: TGTGCCAGCAGTCTCTCGGGGCTAGGAAACACCATATATTTT. Amino acid sequence: CASSLSGLGNTIYF.

The gene calls are TRBV5-1 and TRBJ2-5; tentative D call: TRBD1 (7 bases). Germline V gene sequence: CDR1 SGHRS, CDR2 YFSETQ. V was clipped by 4 bases and J by 5 bases, with 12 bases between them. The CDR3 length is 13 residues. As DNA, the CDR3 is TGCGCCAGCAGCCCAGGGGGGCTTGAGACCCAGTACTTC. Translating it yields CASSPGGLETQYF.

The gene calls are TRBV5-1 and TRBJ1-1, with TRBD1 as a possible D gene (5 bases). Germline lookup yields CDR1 SGHRS and CDR2 YFSETQ. V was cut by 2 bases and J by 4 bases, with 12 bases left in between. The CDR3 has 14 amino acids. The chain's CDR3 is CASSFSPGGTEAFF. As DNA, the CDR3 is TGCGCCAGCAGCTTCTCGCCTGGGGGCACTGAAGCTTTCTTT.

The chain employs TRBV5-4 and TRBJ1-1; D ambiguous. Trimming took 0 bases from V and 0 from J, leaving 9 bases between them. The CDR3 runs to 15 residues. CDR1 SGHNT and CDR2 YYREEE come from the germline V gene (reference sequence). Here the CDR3 reads CASSLAGPLNTEAFF. The DNA for the CDR3 is TGTGCCAGCAGCTTGGCCGGACCGCTGAACACTGAAGCTTTCTTT.

The chain carries TRBV15 and TRBJ2-1, with 7 bases that match TRBD2. Germline V gene lookup returns CDR1 LNHNV and CDR2 YYDKDF (reference sequence). The CDR3 is 15 amino acids. The junction had 14 bases not matched to a gene; V was cut back by 9 bases and J by 6 bases. CDR3: CATALAGGTINEQFF. The CDR3 DNA reads as TGTGCCACGGCCTTAGCCGGGGGGACCATCAATGAGCAGTTCTTC. The variable domain in full, with the rest retrieved from reference TRBV15 and TRBJ2-1, is DAMVIQNPRYQVTQFGKPVTLSCSQTLNHNVMYWYQQKSSQAPKLLFHYYDKDFNNEADTPDNFQSRRPNTSFCFLDIRSPGLGDTAMYLCATALAGGTINEQFFGPGTRLTVL.

This sequence joins TRBV4-3 and TRBJ1-2; 7 nucleotides match TRBD1. With 3 bases clipped from V and 4 bases from J, the junction kept 5 bases outside the gene matches. Germline-derived CDR1 and CDR2 are LGHNA and YSLEER. The CDR3 has 14 amino acids. CDR3 sequence: CASSHAGQAYGYTF. For the CDR3, the DNA is TGCGCCAGCAGCCATGCCGGACAGGCCTATGGCTACACCTTC.

A few counts support this clone. This chain links TRBV18 with TRBJ1-4; D unresolved. The V end lost 1 base, the J end lost 5 bases, and 8 bases lay between the germline ends. This CDR3 comprises 14 residues. Germline lookup yields CDR1 KGHSH and CDR2 LQKENI. CDR3 DNA sequence: TGTGCCAGCTCACCACAGACCCGAAATGAAAAACTGTTTTTT. Protein product: CASSPQTRNEKLFF.

In DNA, the CDR3 is TGTGCCAGCTCACCACGGACAGGGGATTTTTCACCCCTCCACTTT. Translation gives CASSPRTGDFSPLHF. This rearrangement joins TRBV18 to TRBJ1-6; 9 bases map to TRBD1. The CDR3 contains 15 residues. Germline V gene sequence: CDR1 KGHSH, CDR2 LQKENI. J was trimmed by 9 bases and V by 1 base; bases with no gene match: 4.

The chain combines TRBV7-9 with TRBJ1-2; TRBD1 is a possible D gene (6 bases). Trimming cost V 1 base and J 8 bases, with 17 bases left between them. The V gene's germline CDR1 is SEHNR and CDR2 FQNEAQ (reference sequence). The CDR3 consists of 15 residues. Here the CDR3 reads CASSLVGAGAEGYTF. CDR3 nucleotides: TGTGCCAGCAGCTTAGTAGGCGCGGGGGCAGAAGGCTACACCTTC.

This rearrangement joins TRBV6-4 to TRBJ1-2; D remains unclear. V lost 3 bases and J 8 bases, leaving 13 bases between the germline ends. Germline V gives CDR1 MRHNA, CDR2 SNTAGT. The length of the CDR3 is 13 residues. CDR3: CASSDEIGSGYTF. The CDR3 coding sequence is TGTGCCAGCAGTGATGAAATTGGGAGCGGCTACACCTTC.